This TCR beta chain was identified in a study of cytomegalovirus exposure and HLA in healthy donors. Study details: As an earlier analysis found, 150 million to 200 million T cells yielded about 120 million unique TCR beta sequences.

The PCR had 60 Vbeta and 13 Jbeta primers. Clones were read by immunoSEQ multiplex PCR, and TCRdb kept only the in-frame ones, dropping some. Here the sample spans about 100,000 clones, around 82% being singletons. The trim removed 4 bases at V and 2 bases at J, leaving 9 bases unmatched. The CDR3 is made up of 15 amino acids. The V gene's germline CDR1 is SGDLS and CDR2 YYNGEE. Notes on the study in general: Many donors carried some public TCRs, although rarity characterized most TCR sequences. Cytomegalovirus-associated status was assigned to 164 TCR beta chains. With DRB1 most and HLA-C fewest, TCR association rates differed between HLA loci in a later analysis.

Remarks on this clone: Its antigen remains unknown.

The clonotype was recovered from a woman between 45 and 60 years old in good health and CMV-seropositive. The sample consisted of PBMCs. The rearrangement links TRBV9 to TRBJ2-7; 7 bases are a match to TRBD1. Here the CDR3 DNA reads TGTGCCAGCAGCAGAGGGGACAGTTCAACCTACGAGCAGTACTTC. Amino acids: CASSRGDSSTYEQYF.